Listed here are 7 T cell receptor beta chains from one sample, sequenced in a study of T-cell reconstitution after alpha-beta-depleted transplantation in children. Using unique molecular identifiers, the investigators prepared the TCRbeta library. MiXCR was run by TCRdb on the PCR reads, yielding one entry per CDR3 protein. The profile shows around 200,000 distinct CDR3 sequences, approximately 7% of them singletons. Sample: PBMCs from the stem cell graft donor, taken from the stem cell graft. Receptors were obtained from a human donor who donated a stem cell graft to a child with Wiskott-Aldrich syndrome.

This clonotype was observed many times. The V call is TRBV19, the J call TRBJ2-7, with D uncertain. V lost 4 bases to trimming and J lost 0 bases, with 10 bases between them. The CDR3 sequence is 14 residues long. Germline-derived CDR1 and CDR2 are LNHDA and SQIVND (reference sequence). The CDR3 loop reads CASSSGQVSYEQYF. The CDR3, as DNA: TGTGCCAGTAGTAGTGGGCAGGTCTCCTACGAGCAGTACTTC.

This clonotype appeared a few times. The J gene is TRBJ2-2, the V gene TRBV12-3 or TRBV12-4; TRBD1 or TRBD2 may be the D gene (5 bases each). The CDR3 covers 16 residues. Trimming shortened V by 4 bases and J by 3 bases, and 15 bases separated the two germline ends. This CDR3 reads CASSSGLWGYTGELFF. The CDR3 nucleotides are TGTGCCAGCAGTTCCGGGCTGTGGGGGTACACCGGGGAGCTGTTTTTT.

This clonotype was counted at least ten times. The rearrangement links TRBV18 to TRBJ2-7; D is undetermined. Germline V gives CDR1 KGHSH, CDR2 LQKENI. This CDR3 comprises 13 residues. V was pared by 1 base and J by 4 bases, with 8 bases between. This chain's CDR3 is CASSPQGQYEQYF. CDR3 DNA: TGTGCCAGCTCACCACAGGGTCAGTACGAGCAGTACTTC. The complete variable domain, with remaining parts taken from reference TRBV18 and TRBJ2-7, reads NAGVMQNPRHLVRRRGQEARLRCSPMKGHSHVYWYRQLPEEGLKFMVYLQKENIIDESGMPKERFSAEFPKEGPSILRIQQVVRGDSAAYFCASSPQGQYEQYFGPGTRLTVT.

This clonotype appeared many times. CDR3 coding DNA: TGTGCCAGCAATGGGGGGGATCAGCCCCAGCATTTT. This gives the protein CASNGGDQPQHF. The chain recombines TRBV6-6 with TRBJ1-5, with D possibly being TRBD1 (5 bases). V was clipped by 7 bases and J by 5 bases, with 9 bases between them. CDR1 and CDR2 from the germline V gene are MNHNY and SVGAGI (reference sequence). The CDR3 has 12 amino acids.

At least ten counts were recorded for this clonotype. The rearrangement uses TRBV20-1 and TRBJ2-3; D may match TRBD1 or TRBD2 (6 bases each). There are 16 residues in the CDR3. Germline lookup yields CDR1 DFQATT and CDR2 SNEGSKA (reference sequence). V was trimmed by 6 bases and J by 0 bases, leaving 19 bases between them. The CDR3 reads CSASSQGLASTDTQYF. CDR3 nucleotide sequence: TGCAGTGCCAGTAGCCAGGGGCTAGCGAGCACAGATACGCAGTATTTT.

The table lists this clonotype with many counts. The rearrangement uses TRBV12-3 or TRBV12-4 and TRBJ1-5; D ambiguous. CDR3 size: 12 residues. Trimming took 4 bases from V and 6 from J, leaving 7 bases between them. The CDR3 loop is CASSSPIQPQHF. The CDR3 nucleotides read TGTGCCAGCAGTTCCCCGATTCAGCCCCAGCATTTT.

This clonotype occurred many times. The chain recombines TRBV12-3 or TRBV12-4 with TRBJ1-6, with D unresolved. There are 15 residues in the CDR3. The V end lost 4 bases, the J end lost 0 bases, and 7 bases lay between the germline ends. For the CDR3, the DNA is TGTGCCAGCAGTTCGTTTGGCTCCTATAATTCACCCCTCCACTTT. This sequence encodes CASSSFGSYNSPLHF.